The 29 T cell receptor beta chains below come from one sample, sequenced in a study of blood T cells in healthy people across ages. With a J-beta primer mix and a sample-barcoded 5' primer, a second PCR ran roughly 6 to 11 cycles. TCRdb called the 5' RACE reads again in MiXCR, with one record for every CDR3 protein. The sample lists 380,000 or so distinct CDR3 sequences; approximately 52% were seen once. Material for sequencing was blood. All receptors come from a man aged 55 to 69 in good health.

The V and J genes are TRBV5-5 and TRBJ1-4; 9 bases agree with TRBD1. The CDR3 contains 16 residues. Germline V gene data show CDR1 as SGHKS and CDR2 as YYEKEE (reference sequence). V lost 4 bases and J lost 5; bases outside the gene matches: 9. CDR3 sequence reads: CASSARDRASNEKLFF. The CDR3 DNA reads TGTGCCAGCAGCGCCCGGGACAGGGCCAGCAATGAAAAACTGTTTTTT.

This clonotype has just a few counts. This chain connects TRBV12-3 or TRBV12-4 to TRBJ1-4; no firm D call. The V end lost 7 bases, the J end lost 2 bases, and 11 bases lay between the germline ends. CDR3 length: 14 amino acids. CDR3 DNA sequence: TGTGCCAGCACCAACGGGGTGACTAATGAAAAACTGTTTTTT. It translates to CASTNGVTNEKLFF.

This clonotype was picked up a small number of times. The chain combines TRBV10-2 with TRBJ1-2; 8 positions agree with TRBD1. The CDR3 covers 13 residues. Germline V gives CDR1 WSHSY, CDR2 SAAADI. The V and J ends lost 4 bases and 8 bases, in that order; junction bases with no gene match: 6. The CDR3 DNA follows: TGCGCCAGCAGTGTGGACAGGGCTTTGGGCTACACCTTC. This codes for CASSVDRALGYTF.

About this clonotype: This may come from a read error, since a much larger clone is one base off. The rearrangement joins TRBV3-1 to TRBJ2-7; possible D gene TRBD2, 6 bases. CDR3 size: 16 residues. Trimming took off 6 bases at V and 6 bases at J, with 24 bases between the two ends. Germline lookup yields CDR1 LGHDT and CDR2 YNNKEL (reference sequence). The CDR3 DNA reads as TGTGCCAGCAGATCGGCGGCAGGAGGGGCGAATCCCGAGCAGTACTTC. Its protein is CASRSAAGGANPEQYF.

Worth noting for this clonotype: The junction departs from the called germline gene at one end, perhaps through a read error. The CDR3 DNA follows: TGCAGTGCTAGAGACCCAGAGGGCGGACAAGAGACCCAGTACTTT. It encodes CSARDPEGGQETQYF. The V call is TRBV20-1, the J call TRBJ2-5; D is tentatively TRBD1 or TRBD2 (5 bases each). The V gene's germline CDR1 is DFQATT and CDR2 SNEGSKA (reference sequence). This CDR3 comprises 15 residues.

This clonotype was observed a few times. This sequence may be a read error, since a much larger clone differs from it by one base. The chain carries TRBV12-3 or TRBV12-4 and TRBJ2-1; the D gene could be TRBD1 or TRBD2 (6 bases each). The DNA end is more similar to TRBJ2-7, so the J call may be wrong. This CDR3 comprises 16 residues. CDR3 sequence: CASGDPGGGSYNEQYF. The CDR3, as DNA: TGTGCCAGCGGAGATCCCGGGGGCGGCTCCTACAATGAGCAGTACTTC.

A word on this clonotype: Germline is not matched at one junction end, which may reflect a read error. The chain recombines TRBV6-5 with TRBJ1-1; 11 bases align to TRBD1. The germline CDR1 and CDR2 sequences are MNHEY and SVGAGI. This CDR3 is built from 19 residues. The CDR3 loop is CASSYTNPGQGAVNTEAFF. The CDR3 DNA reads as TGTGCCAGCAGTTACACCAACCCCGGACAGGGGGCCGTGAACACAGAAGCTTTCTTT.

The rearrangement links TRBV20-1 to TRBJ2-5; 14 bases line up with TRBD2. V was pared by 3 bases and J by 2 bases, with 2 bases of the junction left unmatched. Per germline, CDR1 DFQATT and CDR2 SNEGSKA (reference sequence). The CDR3 length is 15 residues. The DNA of the CDR3 is TGCAGTGCTAGTCGACTAGCGGGGGGGCAAGAGACCCAGTACTTC. Residues: CSASRLAGGQETQYF.

The chain uses TRBV20-1 and TRBJ2-5, with 8 bases fitting TRBD1. This CDR3 comprises 16 residues. V shed 4 bases and J 5 bases; nucleotides not matched to a gene: 15. Germline V gives CDR1 DFQATT, CDR2 SNEGSKA (reference sequence). CDR3: CSAITPETGVGETQYF. For the CDR3, the DNA is TGCAGTGCTATTACACCCGAGACAGGGGTTGGGGAGACCCAGTACTTC.

This clonotype has just a few counts. This sequence joins TRBV29-1 and TRBJ2-4, with 7 bases identical to TRBD1. Germline assignment: CDR1 SQVTM and CDR2 ANQGSEA. The CDR3 totals 15 residues. Germline trimming cut 4 bases from V and 1 base from J; bases unmatched to any gene: 7. The DNA of the CDR3 is TGCAGCGTTGCGGCAGGGGGATCGGCCAAAAACATTCAGTACTTC. Protein product: CSVAAGGSAKNIQYF.

This clonotype was counted a single time. This chain links TRBV6-6 with TRBJ2-7, with D perhaps TRBD1 (6 bases). V was trimmed by 5 bases and J by 3 bases, leaving 14 bases between them. CDR1 is MNHNY, CDR2 SVGAGI, per germline (reference sequence). The CDR3 is 14 residues long. The CDR3 coding sequence is TGTGCCAGCAGTGCAGTGGGACAACTCTACGAGCAGTACTTC. Its translation: CASSAVGQLYEQYF.

The chain combines TRBV6-2 or TRBV6-3 with TRBJ1-2, with TRBD1 as a possible D gene (5 bases). Germline lookup yields CDR1 MNHEY and CDR2 SVGEGT. With 4 bases removed from V and 1 base from J, the gap between germline ends came to 19 bases. The CDR3 has 17 amino acids. The CDR3 loop is CASSSLRHSTDNYGYTF. The CDR3, as DNA: TGTGCCAGCAGTTCTCTACGCCACTCGACAGATAACTATGGCTACACCTTC.

This clonotype was counted once. The rearrangement links TRBV9 to TRBJ2-6, with no clear D. Germline V CDR1 and CDR2: SGDLS, YYNGEE. This CDR3 has 13 amino acids. The V end lost 4 bases, the J end lost 13 bases, and 15 bases lay between the germline ends. Written as DNA, the CDR3 is TGTGCCAGCAGCCTCGACGGTTCATGGGTCCTGACTTTC. It yields the protein CASSLDGSWVLTF.

The chain links TRBV7-6 to TRBJ2-7; 8 nucleotides line up with TRBD2. Per the germline V gene, CDR1 is SGHVS and CDR2 is FNYEAQ. The CDR3 runs to 18 residues. Trimming removed 4 bases from V and 0 bases from J; junction bases left unmatched: 14. The CDR3 nucleotides are TGTGCCAGCAGCTCCCAGTCGGGCGGGGGGACAAGCTCCTACGAGCAGTACTTC. It translates to CASSSQSGGGTSSYEQYF.

The chain couples TRBV27 to TRBJ2-7, with D perhaps being TRBD1 or TRBD2 (5 bases each). Trimming took off 7 bases at V and 2 bases at J, with 21 bases between the two ends. The CDR3 has 16 residues. The germline gives CDR1 MNHEY, CDR2 SMNVEV (reference sequence). CDR3 sequence: CASKGTGQGITYEQYF. For the CDR3, the DNA is TGTGCCAGCAAGGGGACCGGGCAGGGAATAACCTACGAGCAGTACTTC.

Points on this clonotype: A read error may be the cause here, since a much bigger clone is one base away. The chain recombines TRBV12-3 or TRBV12-4 with TRBJ2-7; D gene uncertain. The CDR3 runs to 12 residues. Trimming left V 3 bases short and J 3 bases short, with 6 bases between. In nucleotides, the CDR3 is TGTGCCAGCAGTTTCCAGATCTACGAGCAGTACTTC. Protein sequence: CASSFQIYEQYF.

For the CDR3, the DNA is TGTGCCACCAGTGATGCCCGGGACATACTCACAGATACGCAGTATTTT. Translation gives CATSDARDILTDTQYF. This chain uses TRBV24-1 with TRBJ2-3; a possible D gene is TRBD1 (6 bases). The CDR3 is 16 amino acids. Trimming left V 3 bases short and J 2 bases short, with 14 bases between. Per the germline V gene, CDR1 is KGHDR and CDR2 is SFDVKD.

This rearrangement joins TRBV5-6 to TRBJ2-7; D possibly corresponds to TRBD2 (5 bases). V gave up 4 bases and J gave up 3 bases, with 20 bases separating them. CDR3 length: 16 amino acids. From germline, CDR1 is SGHDT and CDR2 YYEEEE. CDR3 sequence (DNA): TGTGCCAGCAGCGCTGAGGGCAGCCCACCACTCTACGAGCAGTACTTC. Its translation: CASSAEGSPPLYEQYF.

As to this clonotype: One end of the junction fails to match germline, which may point to a read error. The V and J genes are TRBV7-7 and TRBJ2-5; 8 bases fit TRBD2. The germline V gene encodes CDR1 SSHAT and CDR2 FNYEAQ (reference sequence). The CDR3 length is 13 residues. The CDR3 loop reads CASSRLAKETQYF. Written as DNA, the CDR3 is TGTGCTAGCAGCCGACTAGCGAAAGAGACCCAGTACTTC.

The genes are TRBV7-2 and TRBJ2-5; perhaps TRBD2 as D (6 bases). The V end was cut by 0 bases, the J end by 3 bases, with 11 bases between. The CDR3 totals 15 residues. The germline CDR1 and CDR2 sequences are SGHTA and FQGNSA. The CDR3 is CASSLAERVEETQYF. CDR3 nucleotide sequence: TGTGCCAGCAGCTTAGCGGAGCGGGTTGAAGAGACCCAGTACTTC. The full variable domain, rest sourced from reference TRBV7-2 and TRBJ2-5, is GAGVSQSPSNKVTEKGKDVELRCDPISGHTALYWYRQSLGQGLEFLIYFQGNSAPDKSGLPSDRFSAERTGGSVSTLTIQRTQQEDSAVYLCASSLAERVEETQYFGPGTRLLVL.

In regard to this clonotype: A much larger clonotype is one base distant, so this may be a read error. The genes are TRBV7-6 and TRBJ2-5; D not resolved. This CDR3 region has 13 residues. Germline CDR1 and CDR2: SGHVS and FNYEAQ. Trimming removed 5 bases at V and 11 bases at J, with 18 bases between. CDR3: CASSPGRHNEQYF. The DNA of the CDR3 is TGTGCCAGCAGCCCCGGACGGCACAATGAGCAGTACTTC.

This rearrangement joins TRBV12-3 or TRBV12-4 to TRBJ2-7; D remains unclear. This CDR3 has 12 residues. V lost 4 bases and J 3 bases, leaving 7 bases between the germline ends. The CDR3 loop is CASSSTIYEQYF. In DNA, the CDR3 is TGTGCCAGCAGTTCCACCATCTACGAGCAGTACTTC.

This clonotype was counted only a few times. The chain uses TRBV12-3 or TRBV12-4 and TRBJ2-4; 12 bases map to TRBD2. V lost 7 bases to trimming and J lost 13 bases; unmatched junction nucleotides: 11. The CDR3 extends over 14 amino acids. CDR3 protein: CASNPSGGAREQYF. Here the CDR3 DNA reads TGTGCCAGCAACCCTAGCGGGGGGGCGAGGGAGCAGTACTTC.

The chain employs TRBV7-2 and TRBJ1-1; D gene uncertain. Germline V gene data show CDR1 as SGHTA and CDR2 as FQGNSA. CDR3 length equals 16 residues. The V end lost 1 base, the J end lost 3 bases, and 15 bases lay between the germline ends. The CDR3 protein is CASSLGRRQTYTEAFF. The DNA for the CDR3 is TGTGCCAGCAGCTTAGGACGACGGCAGACCTACACTGAAGCTTTCTTT.

This clonotype was counted many times. The J gene is TRBJ2-7, the V gene TRBV7-9; TRBD2 matches 8 bases. With V trimmed by 5 bases and J by 7 bases, 13 bases remained unmatched. This CDR3 has 15 amino acids. Germline lookup yields CDR1 SEHNR and CDR2 FQNEAQ (reference sequence). The CDR3 nucleotides read TGTGCCAGCAGCCTGGGGGGTAGCGGGAACGATGAGCAGTACTTC. It encodes CASSLGGSGNDEQYF.

The gene calls are TRBV7-3 and TRBJ2-3; TRBD2 matches 12 bases. Losses at the gene ends were 5 bases for V and 2 bases for J; bases not matched to a gene: 8. From germline, CDR1 is SGHTA and CDR2 FQGTGA. The CDR3 runs to 17 residues. The CDR3 DNA sequence: TGTGCCAGCAGCATGCTTGGACTAGCGGGAACCACAGATACGCAGTATTTT. Its translation: CASSMLGLAGTTDTQYF.

This clonotype turned up a few times. CDR3 coding DNA: TGTGCCAGCAGCTCTCTAGCGGGGGCCTCCTACGAGCAGTACTTC. Translated, it gives CASSSLAGASYEQYF. This chain uses TRBV7-2 with TRBJ2-7, with 10 bases matching TRBD2. Germline trimming cut 4 bases from V and 0 bases from J; bases unmatched to any gene: 3. The CDR3 runs 15 residues. Germline CDR1 SGHTA, CDR2 FQGNSA.

This chain links TRBV27 with TRBJ1-4; 8 nucleotides line up with TRBD1. The CDR3 runs 14 residues. With 4 bases clipped from V and 8 bases from J, the junction kept 6 bases outside the gene matches. Germline V gene data show CDR1 as MNHEY and CDR2 as SMNVEV (reference sequence). The CDR3 DNA reads as TGTGCCAGCAGTTGGGCAGGGGGCGCCGAAAAACTGTTTTTT. As protein: CASSWAGGAEKLFF.

The rearrangement uses TRBV5-1 and TRBJ2-7; D call uncertain. Germline assignment: CDR1 SGHRS and CDR2 YFSETQ. The CDR3 is made up of 13 amino acids. V was pared by 0 bases and J by 4 bases, with 8 bases between. The CDR3 bases are TGCGCCAGCAGCTTGGACAAAAAGTACGAGCAGTACTTC. This sequence encodes CASSLDKKYEQYF.